A single sample is the source of the 11 T cell receptor beta chains below, sequenced in a study of long-term antiretroviral therapy in people with HIV. The assay used was immunoSEQ (version v3.0), run at survey level. TCRdb's copy holds only in-frame clones and misses some; the assay was immunoSEQ multiplex PCR. The profile shows about 18,000 clones, approximately 92% of them singletons. Sequenced material: unsorted PBMCs, taken 4.2 years after starting antiretroviral therapy. The receptors were sampled from a man aged 45 to 65 with HIV.

The chain uses TRBV2 and TRBJ1-5, with 9 bases that match TRBD1. Germline loops: CDR1 SNHLY, CDR2 FYNNEI. This CDR3 region has 16 residues. V gave up 5 bases and J gave up 0 bases; unmatched junction bases: 5. CDR3 protein: CASSPDRGYSNQPQHF. The CDR3 region has the DNA TGTGCCAGCAGTCCGGACAGGGGTTATAGCAATCAGCCCCAGCATTTT.

The chain carries TRBV4-1 and TRBJ2-7; 9 nucleotides align to TRBD1. Per the germline V gene, CDR1 is MGHRA and CDR2 is YSYEKL. This CDR3 has 14 amino acids. With 3 bases clipped from V and 6 bases from J, the junction kept 6 bases outside the gene matches. The CDR3 sequence is CASSHPGQGREQYF. In DNA form, the CDR3 reads TGCGCCAGCAGCCATCCGGGACAGGGACGCGAGCAGTACTTC.

The V gene is TRBV11-2, the J gene TRBJ1-3; D might be TRBD1 (6 bases). Trimming took 2 bases from V and 2 from J, leaving 7 bases between them. CDR1 is SGHAT and CDR2 is FQNNGV in the germline V gene. The CDR3 is made up of 14 amino acids. CDR3 coding DNA: TGTGCCAGCAGCTTAACAGGGACTGGAAACACCATATATTTT. Its protein product is CASSLTGTGNTIYF.

The chain employs TRBV7-2 and TRBJ2-3, with 10 bases lining up with TRBD2. There are 15 residues in the CDR3. Germline CDR1 and CDR2: SGHTA and FQGNSA. V was pared by 5 bases and J by 3 bases, with 5 bases of the junction left unmatched. The CDR3 loop reads CASSTSGGATDTQYF. The CDR3 nucleotides are TGTGCCAGCAGCACCAGCGGGGGGGCTACAGATACGCAGTATTTT.

Note on this clone: This CDR3 fails to terminate in the conserved phenylalanine or tryptophan, so it likely reflects a read error. The chain has TRBV20-1 and TRBJ1-2; D is possibly TRBD1 (6 bases). Trimming removed 5 bases from V and 2 bases from J, with 6 bases in between. The CDR3 runs to 11 residues. The germline CDR1 and CDR2 sequences are DFQATT and SNEGSKA (reference sequence). CDR3 amino acids: CSAGQNYGYTL. As DNA, the CDR3 is TGCAGTGCTGGACAGAACTATGGCTACACCCTC.

The J gene is TRBJ2-2, the V gene TRBV5-5, with 7 nucleotides matching TRBD1. V gave up 5 bases and J gave up 6 bases; unmatched junction bases: 4. The V gene's germline CDR1 is SGHKS and CDR2 YYEKEE (reference sequence). This CDR3 is 13 amino acids long. In DNA form, the CDR3 reads TGTGCCAGCAGTCGGACAGGTCCCGGGGAGCTGTTTTTT. This gives the protein CASSRTGPGELFF.

The chain links TRBV5-1 to TRBJ1-2; 9 positions agree with TRBD1. V lost 0 bases and J lost 7; bases outside the gene matches: 4. This CDR3 contains 14 residues. The germline gives CDR1 SGHRS, CDR2 YFSETQ. Here the CDR3 DNA reads TGCGCCAGCAGCTTGGCGGGACAGGGCTCTGGCTACACCTTC. The encoded protein is CASSLAGQGSGYTF. Based on the CDR3 plus reference TRBV5-1 and TRBJ1-2, the full variable domain is KAGVTQTPRYLIKTRGQQVTLSCSPISGHRSVSWYQQTPGQGLQFLFEYFSETQRNKGNFPGRFSGRQFSNSRSEMNVSTLELGDSALYLCASSLAGQGSGYTFGSGTRLTVV.

The chain combines TRBV18 with TRBJ1-2; D gene ambiguous. Germline lookup yields CDR1 KGHSH and CDR2 LQKENI. V dropped 3 bases and J dropped 6 bases, with 14 bases sitting between them. The CDR3 length is 14 residues. CDR3 sequence reads: CASSPMDLLHGYTF. CDR3 nucleotides: TGTGCCAGCTCACCGATGGATCTTTTACATGGCTACACCTTC.

The rearrangement links TRBV5-6 to TRBJ2-7, with 8 bases lining up with TRBD1. CDR1 SGHDT and CDR2 YYEEEE come from the germline V gene. The CDR3 contains 13 residues. With 4 bases clipped from V and 7 bases from J, the junction kept 7 bases outside the gene matches. CDR3: CASSVGTGGEQYF. CDR3 bases: TGTGCCAGCAGCGTCGGGACAGGCGGTGAGCAGTACTTC.

This clone appeared a single time. The chain joins TRBV2 to TRBJ2-3; 10 bases fit TRBD2. The CDR3 sequence is 14 residues long. After removal of 6 bases from V and 3 bases from J, the junction contained 3 bases not matched to a gene. Germline values: CDR1 SNHLY, CDR2 FYNNEI. This CDR3 reads CASSRTSGTDTQYF. The CDR3 bases are TGTGCCAGCAGCAGGACTAGCGGTACAGATACGCAGTATTTT.

V is TRBV30 and J is TRBJ1-2; D unresolved. The CDR3 consists of 11 residues. The germline V gene encodes CDR1 GTSNPN and CDR2 SVGIG (reference sequence). V was trimmed by 1 base and J by 2 bases, leaving 2 bases between them. The CDR3 nucleotides are TGTGCCTGGAGTGACAACTATGGCTACACCTTC. Its protein product is CAWSDNYGYTF.